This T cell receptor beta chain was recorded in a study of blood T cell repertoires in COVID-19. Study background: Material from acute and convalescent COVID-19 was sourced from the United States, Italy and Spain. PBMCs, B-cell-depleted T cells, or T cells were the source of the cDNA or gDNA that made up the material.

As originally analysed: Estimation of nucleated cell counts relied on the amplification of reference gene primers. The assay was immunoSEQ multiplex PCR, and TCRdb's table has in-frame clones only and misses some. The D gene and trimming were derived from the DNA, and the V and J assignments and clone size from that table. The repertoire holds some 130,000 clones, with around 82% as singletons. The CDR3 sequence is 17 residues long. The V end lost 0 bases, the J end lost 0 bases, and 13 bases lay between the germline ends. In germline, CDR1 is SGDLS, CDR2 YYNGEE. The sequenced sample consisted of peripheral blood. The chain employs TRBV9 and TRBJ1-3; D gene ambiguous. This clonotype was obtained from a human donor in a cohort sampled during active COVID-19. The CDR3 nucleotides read TGTGCCAGCAGCGTAGCTACAGCTTTTAACTCTGGAAACACCATATATTTT. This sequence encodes CASSVATAFNSGNTIYF.